One T cell receptor beta chain is described in this entry. The germline V gene has CDR1 KGHSH and CDR2 LQKENI. Trimming removed 6 bases at V and 8 bases at J, with 16 bases between. This CDR3 comprises 13 residues. Treatment indicated: 19 received Ad26.COV2.S at low or high dose, single or two shots; 5 received placebo; per-sample allocation not given. Collection of samples fell on day 63 after the first vaccine or placebo injection. The protocol was immunoSEQ multiplex PCR, while the TCRdb copy is restricted to in-frame clones and leaves out a portion. The sample records approximately 340,000 clones, roughly 81% being singletons. These data originate in a study of Ad26.COV2.S vaccination and SARS-CoV-2 variants.

The clonotype comes from a person between 18 and 65 years old who received the Ad26.COV2.S COVID-19 vaccine or a placebo. V usage is TRBV18 and J usage is TRBJ1-1; D remains ambiguous. Sample: peripheral blood, taken in a trial of Ad26.COV2.S vaccine versus placebo. CDR3 sequence reads: CASSPRHDEEAFF. In nucleotides, the CDR3 is TGTGCCAGCTCTCCGAGACATGACGAGGAAGCTTTCTTT.